Below are 27 T cell receptor beta chains sequenced from a single sample in a study of blood T cell repertoires in COVID-19. Sequencing was performed with immunoSEQ multiplex PCR; in TCRdb, only in-frame clones are kept and a portion is missing. There are more than 20,000 clones in the sample; around 80% occur only once, and roughly 13% lies in the top ten. Sequencing used peripheral blood. These TCRs come from a man in his fifties or sixties with active COVID-19.

This chain links TRBV11-2 with TRBJ2-7, with TRBD1 identical over 12 bases. This CDR3 contains 19 residues. The J segment lost 4 bases and the V segment lost 5 bases, leaving 18 bases of the junction unmatched. CDR1 SGHAT and CDR2 FQNNGV come from the germline V gene. CDR3 nucleotide sequence: TGTGCCAGCAGCCGACGAACTCGGGGACAGGGGGCATCATCGTACGAGCAGTACTTC. Residues: CASSRRTRGQGASSYEQYF.

In this sample, this clone turned up a few times. This rearrangement joins TRBV19 to TRBJ1-5; D is uncertain. V dropped 6 bases and J dropped 0 bases, with 6 bases sitting between them. The germline CDR1 and CDR2 sequences are LNHDA and SQIVND (reference sequence). The CDR3 length is 13 residues. The CDR3 DNA reads TGTGCCAGTAGCCCAGATAGCAATCAGCCCCAGCATTTT. It specifies CASSPDSNQPQHF.

J is TRBJ1-1 and V is TRBV21-1. TRBV21-1 has pseudogene status. The CDR3 length is 14 residues. DNA for the CDR3: TGTGCCAGCAGCCTCTCCCGGGAGGTCGCTGAAGCTTTCTTT. This translates into CASSLSREVAEAFF.

This clone appeared once. The rearrangement links TRBV4-3 to TRBJ1-1; D unclear. V lost 1 base and J 3 bases, leaving 15 bases between the germline ends. The CDR3 sequence is 16 residues long. Germline CDR1 LGHNA, CDR2 YSLEER. CDR3 in amino acids: CASSQVRERPHTEAFF. CDR3 sequence (DNA): TGCGCCAGCAGCCAAGTGCGTGAGAGGCCGCACACTGAAGCTTTCTTT.

Here the CDR3 reads CASSFYLRTSGDNEQFF. DNA of the CDR3: TGTGCCAGCAGTTTCTACCTCCGGACTAGCGGAGACAATGAGCAGTTCTTC. This rearrangement joins TRBV27 to TRBJ2-1; 10 bases fit TRBD2. The V segment lost 3 bases and the J segment 5 bases; nucleotides outside the gene matches: 10. CDR3 length: 17 residues. In germline, CDR1 is MNHEY, CDR2 SMNVEV (reference sequence).

The V call is TRBV23-1, the J call TRBJ2-1; D is unresolved. TRBV23-1 is an ORF; its function is uncertain. This CDR3 has 15 residues. The V end lost 3 bases, the J end lost 2 bases, and 11 bases lay between the germline ends. CDR3: CASSHSASPYNEQFF. CDR3 nucleotides: TGCGCCAGCAGTCACTCAGCGAGTCCCTACAATGAGCAGTTCTTC.

The J gene is TRBJ2-5, the V gene TRBV9; 9 bases are a match to TRBD2. This CDR3 has 15 amino acids. V dropped 2 bases and J dropped 5; count of bases not matched to a gene: 7. CDR1 and CDR2 from the germline V gene are SGDLS and YYNGEE. This CDR3 is CASSVQAGGSETQYF. The CDR3 coding sequence is TGTGCCAGCAGCGTCCAGGCGGGAGGGTCGGAGACCCAGTACTTC.

The chain carries TRBV9 and TRBJ1-2; 8 bases align to TRBD1. V gave up 6 bases and J gave up 8 bases; unmatched junction bases: 12. The CDR3 has 14 amino acids. The germline V gene encodes CDR1 SGDLS and CDR2 YYNGEE. CDR3: CASIQDRELEGYTF. CDR3 DNA: TGTGCCAGCATCCAGGACAGGGAGCTTGAAGGCTACACCTTC.

The chain carries TRBV6-1 and TRBJ2-3; TRBD2 aligns across 8 bases. Per the germline V gene, CDR1 is MNHNS and CDR2 is SASEGT. CDR3 size: 16 residues. The V and J ends lost 1 base and 4 bases, in that order; junction bases with no gene match: 7. CDR3 residues: CASSEGGSGIPDTQYF. The CDR3 DNA reads TGTGCCAGCAGTGAAGGCGGTAGCGGGATTCCAGATACGCAGTATTTT.

J is TRBJ2-1 and V is TRBV9; 11 bases line up with TRBD2. This CDR3 contains 16 residues. Germline V gene data show CDR1 as SGDLS and CDR2 as YYNGEE. J was trimmed by 6 bases and V by 5 bases; bases with no gene match: 10. The CDR3 reads CASRPRGTSGPNEQFF. The CDR3 region has the DNA TGTGCCAGCAGGCCCCGGGGGACTAGCGGACCCAATGAGCAGTTCTTC.

The CDR3 nucleotides are TGTGCCAGCAGCCTCAAGCGCGCGGCAGATGAGCAGTTCTTC. Protein: CASSLKRAADEQFF. V usage is TRBV11-3 and J usage is TRBJ2-1; D is uncertain. The CDR3 covers 14 residues. Germline CDR1 is SGHNT and CDR2 is YENEEA. V gave up 5 bases and J gave up 8 bases, with 16 bases separating them. The whole variable domain, filled in from reference TRBV11-3 and TRBJ2-1, reads EAGVVQSPRYKIIEKKQPVAFWCNPISGHNTLYWYLQNLGQGPELLIRYENEEAVDDSQLPKDRFSAERLKGVDSTLKIQPAELGDSAVYLCASSLKRAADEQFFGPGTRLTVL.

The V gene is TRBV5-3, the J gene TRBJ2-1; 11 bases agree with TRBD2. TRBV5-3 is sorted into the ORF group, with uncertain function. Trimming removed 1 base from V and 9 bases from J; junction bases left unmatched: 6. The CDR3 spans 15 residues. This CDR3 is CARSLCLAGGIEQFF. CDR3 nucleotides: TGTGCCAGAAGCTTGTGCCTAGCGGGAGGCATTGAGCAGTTCTTC.

The chain couples TRBV15 to TRBJ2-1, with TRBD2 identical over 10 bases. V shed 0 bases and J 5 bases; nucleotides not matched to a gene: 10. The CDR3 is 18 residues long. Per the germline V gene, CDR1 is LNHNV and CDR2 is YYDKDF (reference sequence). The CDR3 sequence is CATSRDGLAGVLNNEQFF. The CDR3 DNA sequence: TGTGCCACCAGCAGAGATGGGCTAGCGGGAGTGTTAAACAATGAGCAGTTCTTC.

The V and J genes are TRBV12-3 or TRBV12-4 and TRBJ2-7; D gene uncertain. This CDR3 is 12 amino acids long. The V gene lost 3 bases and the J gene lost 6 bases, with 9 bases spanning the gap. The CDR3 DNA follows: TGTGCCAGCAGTTTGTCGGGTCGCGAGCAGTACTTC. The encoded protein is CASSLSGREQYF.

The CDR3 reads CASSQVGTGASEQYF. The CDR3 DNA follows: TGCGCCAGCAGCCAAGTCGGGACAGGAGCTTCCGAGCAGTACTTC. This sequence joins TRBV4-3 and TRBJ2-7, with 8 bases matching TRBD1. Unmatched junction bases numbered 8, after V lost 1 base and J lost 6 bases. The CDR3 consists of 15 residues. From germline, CDR1 is LGHNA and CDR2 YSLEER.

V and J are TRBV18 and TRBJ2-2, with a weak D call TRBD1 (5 bases). The germline V and J ends were trimmed by 3 bases and 3 bases, with 14 bases remaining between them. Looked up from germline, CDR1 is KGHSH and CDR2 is LQKENI. This CDR3 has 16 residues. The CDR3 DNA reads TGTGCCAGCTCACCCTTGTCAGGGAAGCACACCGGGGAGCTGTTTTTT. This codes for CASSPLSGKHTGELFF.

The chain is built from TRBV9 and TRBJ2-1; TRBD1 might be the D (5 bases). With 4 bases removed from V and 8 bases from J, the gap between germline ends came to 19 bases. The CDR3 totals 15 residues. CDR1 is SGDLS and CDR2 is YYNGEE in the germline V gene. The CDR3 protein is CASSPTADILHEQFF. CDR3 nucleotide sequence: TGTGCCAGCAGCCCAACGGCGGACATCCTCCATGAGCAGTTCTTC.

The chain has TRBV9 and TRBJ1-3; no clear D. The CDR3 has 14 residues. The V end was cut by 3 bases, the J end by 0 bases, with 7 bases between. The germline CDR1 and CDR2 sequences are SGDLS and YYNGEE. CDR3 nucleotides: TGTGCCAGCAGCGCCCGCGGCTCTGGAAACACCATATATTTT. Translation: CASSARGSGNTIYF.

The rearrangement links TRBV24-1 to TRBJ2-1; 12 bases line up with TRBD2. The CDR3 contains 15 residues. Unmatched junction bases numbered 7, after V lost 6 bases and J lost 8 bases. Per germline, CDR1 KGHDR and CDR2 SFDVKD. DNA of the CDR3: TGTGCCACCAGTCAGACTAGCGGGAGCATCGATGAGCAGTTCTTC. Encoded protein: CATSQTSGSIDEQFF.

The V gene is TRBV4-3, the J gene TRBJ2-2; 9 nucleotides agree with TRBD2. J gave up 1 base and V 2 bases, and 5 bases lay outside the gene matches. This CDR3 region has 17 residues. From germline, CDR1 is LGHNA and CDR2 YSLEER. The CDR3 bases are TGCGCCAGCAGCCAAACCCTTAGCGGGGGGAACACCGGGGAGCTGTTTTTT. It specifies CASSQTLSGGNTGELFF.

The chain has TRBV6-5 and TRBJ1-5, with D perhaps TRBD1 (5 bases). This CDR3 has 15 residues. CDR1 and CDR2 from the germline V gene are MNHEY and SVGAGI. V lost 4 bases, J lost 2 bases, and 12 bases lay in between. The DNA for the CDR3 is TGTGCCAGCAGTTCCGCAGGGCTCGGCAATCAGCCCCAGCATTTT. Protein: CASSSAGLGNQPQHF.

The rearrangement uses TRBV19 and TRBJ1-6; D may be TRBD1 (6 bases). Germline V CDR1 and CDR2: LNHDA, SQIVND (reference sequence). Trimming stripped 9 bases from V and 7 bases from J, with 19 bases between. This CDR3 region has 15 residues. The DNA for the CDR3 is TGTGCCAGCGCAGGACAGAAGACATTCAATTCACCCCTCCACTTT. It yields the protein CASAGQKTFNSPLHF.

V and J are TRBV7-3 and TRBJ2-3; D is possibly TRBD2 (6 bases). Germline V gives CDR1 SGHTA, CDR2 FQGTGA. The length of the CDR3 is 15 residues. V lost 3 bases and J 2 bases, leaving 12 bases between the germline ends. The CDR3 protein is CASSLGDSYTDTQYF. CDR3 nucleotide sequence: TGTGCCAGCAGCTTGGGGGACTCCTACACAGATACGCAGTATTTT.

This sequence joins TRBV3-1 (or the pseudogene TRBV3-2) and TRBJ1-4, with a weak D call TRBD1 (6 bases). The CDR3 sequence is 16 residues long. Germline values: CDR1 LGHDT, CDR2 YNNKEL (reference sequence). V was cut by 7 bases and J by 10 bases, with 25 bases left in between. The CDR3 region is CASIRRGAGAEGKLFF. The CDR3 region has the DNA TGTGCCAGCATCCGTCGTGGAGCAGGGGCGGAAGGAAAACTGTTTTTT.

The gene calls are TRBV12-1 and TRBJ2-7; TRBD2 is the table's D call, not checked against the DNA. TRBV12-1 represents a pseudogene. The CDR3 consists of 14 residues. The CDR3 loop is CASSFEVSYHEQYF. In DNA, the CDR3 is TGTGCCAGCAGCTTTGAGGTTAGCTACCACGAGCAGTACTTC.

This clone was seen only a few times. The V gene is TRBV7-9, the J gene TRBJ1-6, with D hard to call. Germline CDR1 is SEHNR and CDR2 is FQNEAQ (reference sequence). The CDR3 is 14 residues long. V lost 6 bases and J 8 bases, leaving 14 bases between the germline ends. CDR3 sequence: CASSSTRRDSPLHF. The CDR3 nucleotides are TGTGCCAGCAGTTCCACCAGGCGAGATTCACCCCTCCACTTT.

The genes are TRBV5-1 and TRBJ2-3; possible D gene TRBD2, 8 bases. The V end lost 4 bases, the J end lost 1 base, and 28 bases lay between the germline ends. The germline CDR1 and CDR2 sequences are SGHRS and YFSETQ. The CDR3 contains 20 residues. Here the CDR3 DNA reads TGCGCCAGCAGCCCGTGGGGGACAGTAAAAACTAGCGGAGGCACAGATACGCAGTATTTT. Amino acids: CASSPWGTVKTSGGTDTQYF.